The rows below give T cell receptor beta chains drawn from one sample of a study of blood T cell repertoires in COVID-19. Measured with immunoSEQ multiplex PCR; TCRdb has only the in-frame clones, and not every one. This table has under 200,000 clones, around 80% appearing once. Material for sequencing was peripheral blood. These receptors originate from a man between 65 and 79 years old with active or convalescent COVID-19. Both conserved end residues are part of each CDR3. Fields, in order: clone size, V gene, D gene, J gene, CDR3 protein, CDR3 DNA. A D gene is named only where the DNA matches it firmly. The size field is filled for only some rows; it gives once, few, many or a size class.

clone size: .; V gene: TRBV19; D gene: .; J gene: TRBJ1-2; CDR3 protein: CASSTAQGIGTNYGYTF; CDR3 DNA: TGTGCCAGTAGTACCGCCCAGGGGATCGGGACTAACTATGGCTACACCTTC
clone size: .; V gene: TRBV30; D gene: .; J gene: TRBJ2-5; CDR3 protein: CAWSRGYQETQYF; CDR3 DNA: TGTGCCTGGAGTAGGGGGTACCAAGAGACCCAGTACTTC
clone size: .; V gene: TRBV3-1/TRBV3-2; D gene: TRBD2; J gene: TRBJ2-7; CDR3 protein: CASSPGTSGGYEQYF; CDR3 DNA: TGTGCCAGCAGCCCAGGGACTAGCGGGGGCTACGAGCAGTACTTC
clone size: .; V gene: TRBV6-2/TRBV6-3; D gene: .; J gene: TRBJ2-3; CDR3 protein: CASSYRQGSDTQYF; CDR3 DNA: TGTGCCAGCAGTTACCGTCAGGGTTCAGATACGCAGTATTTT
clone size: .; V gene: TRBV30; D gene: .; J gene: TRBJ1-6; CDR3 protein: CAWRSGRSPLHF; CDR3 DNA: TGTGCCTGGCGGTCAGGTCGTTCACCCCTCCACTTT
clone size: .; V gene: TRBV6-6; D gene: TRBD2; J gene: TRBJ2-1; CDR3 protein: CASGQGQGLGNEQFF; CDR3 DNA: TGTGCCAGCGGGCAAGGCCAGGGACTAGGCAATGAGCAGTTCTTC
clone size: .; V gene: TRBV10-3; D gene: .; J gene: TRBJ1-5; CDR3 protein: CAISDEVYSNQPQHF; CDR3 DNA: TGTGCCATCAGTGATGAGGTTTATAGCAATCAGCCCCAGCATTTT
clone size: once; V gene: TRBV7-2; D gene: .; J gene: TRBJ1-4; CDR3 protein: CASSPRATNEKLFF; CDR3 DNA: TGTGCCAGCAGCCCCCGTGCAACTAATGAAAAACTGTTTTTT
clone size: .; V gene: TRBV7-8; D gene: TRBD2; J gene: TRBJ2-5; CDR3 protein: CASSPQTSGGQETQYF; CDR3 DNA: TGTGCCAGCAGCCCTCAGACTAGCGGGGGACAAGAGACCCAGTACTTC
clone size: .; V gene: TRBV5-1; D gene: TRBD2; J gene: TRBJ2-3; CDR3 protein: CASSSGLAGGTSTDTQYF; CDR3 DNA: TGCGCCAGCAGCAGTGGACTAGCGGGGGGCACAAGCACAGATACGCAGTATTTT
clone size: .; V gene: TRBV6-5; D gene: .; J gene: TRBJ1-2; CDR3 protein: CASRIQGYGYTF; CDR3 DNA: TGTGCCAGCAGGATTCAGGGTTATGGCTACACCTTC
clone size: .; V gene: TRBV7-2; D gene: TRBD1; J gene: TRBJ2-2; CDR3 protein: CASRPPGQLSTGELFF; CDR3 DNA: TGTGCCAGCAGACCTCCGGGACAGCTGAGCACCGGGGAGCTGTTTTTT
clone size: .; V gene: TRBV10-2; D gene: TRBD1; J gene: TRBJ2-1; CDR3 protein: CASSRQGAYNEQFF; CDR3 DNA: TGCGCCAGCTCACGGCAGGGGGCTTACAATGAGCAGTTCTTC
clone size: once; V gene: TRBV4-2; D gene: TRBD1; J gene: TRBJ2-1; CDR3 protein: CASSRSTGTGNNEQFF; CDR3 DNA: TGTGCCAGCAGCCGCAGTACCGGGACAGGGAACAATGAGCAGTTCTTC